A selection of T cell receptor beta chains follows, all from one sample in a study of cytomegalovirus exposure and HLA in healthy donors. Only in-frame clones appear in the TCRdb table, and some are missing; sequencing was by immunoSEQ multiplex PCR. The table includes 65,000 to 75,000 clones, roughly two thirds detected once. The specimen was PBMCs. Receptors originate from a woman in her 30s in good health and CMV-seronegative. Both conserved end residues are part of each CDR3. The D gene is left open where the match is weak. Size is omitted from some rows. Given values are once, few, many or a class for expanded clones.

TRBV2	TRBJ2-7	.	.	TGTGCCAGCAGTGTTACGCTAGGGGGCGAGCAGTACTTC	CASSVTLGGEQYF
TRBV5-8	TRBJ2-1	.	TRBD1	TGTGCCAACCCCGGGACAGCCACCTACAATGAGCAGTTCTTC	CANPGTATYNEQFF
TRBV28	TRBJ1-2	.	TRBD1	TGTGCCAGCAGTTTAGACAGGGACGGCTATGGCTACACCTTC	CASSLDRDGYGYTF
TRBV5-4	TRBJ2-5	few	.	TGTGCCAGCAGCACGGGACAAGCGGAGACCCAGTACTTC	CASSTGQAETQYF
TRBV28	TRBJ2-5	.	.	TGTGCCAGCAACGCGGCCCGGCTAGGGACCCAGTACTTC	CASNAARLGTQYF
TRBV19	TRBJ2-7	.	.	TGTGCCAGTAGTATTCGGGGGACCTCCTACGAGCAGTACTTC	CASSIRGTSYEQYF
TRBV7-9	TRBJ2-1	few	.	TGTGCCAGCAGCTTAACGGGGGTCAATGAGCAGTTCTTC	CASSLTGVNEQFF
TRBV10-2	TRBJ2-1	.	TRBD1	TGCGCCAGCCGAGAAAGGGACAGGGGGCGGGTAGACGAGCAGTTCTTC	CASRERDRGRVDEQFF
TRBV11-2	TRBJ1-4	.	.	TGTGCCAGCAGCTTAGAGGGAGATGAAAAACTGTTTTTT	CASSLEGDEKLFF
TRBV5-1	TRBJ2-3	once	TRBD1	TGCGCCAGCAGCCCTGGGACAGGGATGGGAGATACGCAGTATTTT	CASSPGTGMGDTQYF
TRBV11-3	TRBJ2-7	.	.	TGTGCCAGCAGCTACCCCCGCGGAGGCTACTACGAGCAGTACTTC	CASSYPRGGYYEQYF
TRBV5-1	TRBJ1-1	.	.	TGCGCCAGCAGCTTGGCCCAGGTTAAGACTGAAGCTTTCTTT	CASSLAQVKTEAFF
TRBV4-1	TRBJ2-7	.	.	TGCGCCAGCAGCCAAGCCCAGGGCTACGAGCAGTACTTC	CASSQAQGYEQYF
TRBV5-8	TRBJ1-1	.	.	TGTGCCAGCAGCCGTGGACACCGGAACACTGAAGCTTTCTTT	CASSRGHRNTEAFF
TRBV11-2	TRBJ1-5	few	.	TGTGCCAGCAGCTTAGATGGGGGGGATCAGCCCCAGCATTTT	CASSLDGGDQPQHF
TRBV28	TRBJ1-4	.	.	TGTGCCAGCAGGCGACGGGGGGACGAAAAACTGTTTTTT	CASRRRGDEKLFF
TRBV19	TRBJ2-2	once	TRBD2	TGTGCCAGTGGGAGCGGGGGGGACACCGGGGAGCTGTTTTTT	CASGSGGDTGELFF
TRBV18	TRBJ1-5	.	TRBD1	TGTGCCAGCTCCCTCGACAGGGGAAATCAGCCCCAGCATTTT	CASSLDRGNQPQHF
TRBV5-1	TRBJ1-1	.	.	TGCGCCAGCAGCGTAGGACACGCGAACACTGAAGCTTCCTTT	CASSVGHANTEASF
TRBV18	TRBJ1-1	few	TRBD1	TGTGCCAGCTCACCACAGGGGGCTGACACTGAAGCTTTCTTT	CASSPQGADTEAFF
TRBV2	TRBJ1-5	.	.	TGTGCCAGCAGTGCCAGAAATAGCAATCAGCCCCAGCATTTT	CASSARNSNQPQHF
TRBV18	TRBJ2-5	.	TRBD1	TGTGCCAGCTCACCACTACTGGGGACAGGGACTTGGCGGGAGACCCAGTACTTC	CASSPLLGTGTWRETQYF
TRBV4-1	TRBJ2-3	few	TRBD2	TGCGCCAGCAGCCACGTTCGTGGGGGGGAATCAGATACGCAGTATTTT	CASSHVRGGESDTQYF
TRBV29-1	TRBJ1-5	.	TRBD1	TGCAGCATTTCGGTTTTCCGGGACAGACTGATTTGGGGATATCGAGCCCAGCATTTT	CSISVFRDRLIWGYRAQHF
TRBV10-3	TRBJ1-6	.	.	TGTGCCATCAGCCCCGACTTAGCGAATTCACCCCTCCACTTT	CAISPDLANSPLHF
TRBV6-1	TRBJ1-1	few	TRBD1	TGTGCCAGCAGTTGGACAGGGGACACTGAAGCTTTCTTT	CASSWTGDTEAFF